The rows below give T cell receptor beta chains drawn from one sample of a study of T-cell memory formation after mild COVID-19. TCRdb recomputed calls from the 5' RACE reads with MiXCR, one row per CDR3 protein. Altogether approximately 400,000 distinct CDR3 sequences are present, approximately 25% being singletons, with the ten largest covering 8.5% to 10%. The sequenced sample consisted of PBMCs or a T cell subset sorted from them (not recorded which). Receptors originate from an adult woman who had mild COVID-19 (a few samples of this study predate the infection). Cell type and time point are not known. CDR3s include the opening cysteine and the closing phenylalanine or tryptophan. Each record gives: J gene, D gene, clone size, V gene, CDR3 DNA, CDR3 protein. D genes are given only for firm matches. Size tells how often a clone was seen (once, few, many) or the class of an expanded clone, and some rows leave it out.

TRBJ1-4 | - | - | TRBV6-5 | TGTGCCAGCCGGATCCGGTCGACAACTAATGAAAAACTGTTTTTT | CASRIRSTTNEKLFF
TRBJ2-7 | TRBD1 | few | TRBV7-8 | TGTGCCAGCAGCATAGGGACAGGGGAGGCCTACGAGCAGTACTTC | CASSIGTGEAYEQYF
TRBJ1-3 | TRBD1 | few | TRBV7-9 | TGTGCCAGCAGCGCCAGGACAGGGGATGGAAACACCATATATTTT | CASSARTGDGNTIYF
TRBJ1-2 | - | - | TRBV29-1 | TGCAGCGTTGAAGCTGGGGGTGGCTACACCTTC | CSVEAGGGYTF
TRBJ1-4 | TRBD1 | - | TRBV7-9 | TGTGCCAGCAGCCCGTCGGGACAGGGGCTGGGTGAAAAACTGTTTTTT | CASSPSGQGLGEKLFF
TRBJ1-6 | - | few | TRBV12-3/TRBV12-4 | TGTGCCAGCAGTTCCCCATCAGTGGTGTCTTCACCCCTCCACTTT | CASSSPSVVSSPLHF
TRBJ1-1 | - | - | TRBV2 | TGTGCCAGCAGATCTCCTGACGGGACTTACACTGAAGCTTTCTTT | CASRSPDGTYTEAFF
TRBJ1-2 | - | - | TRBV12-3/TRBV12-4 | TGTGCCATTGCCCCGGGGGGCTACTATGGCTACACCTTC | CAIAPGGYYGYTF
TRBJ1-4 | - | - | TRBV6-1 | TGTGCCAACTCCGGGACTCTTAATGAAAAACTGTTTTTT | CANSGTLNEKLFF
TRBJ2-1 | - | few | TRBV7-9 | TGTGCCAGCAGCTTAGTATTTCCGGGTAATGAGCAGTTCTTC | CASSLVFPGNEQFF
TRBJ2-7 | TRBD1 | few | TRBV11-3 | TGTGCCAGTAGGAACCGGGACAGCTCCTACGAGCAGTACTTC | CASRNRDSSYEQYF
TRBJ2-2 | - | - | TRBV7-2 | TGTGCCAGCAGCTTAGAGGGCAGGCTAGCAATCGGGGAGCTGTTTTTT | CASSLEGRLAIGELFF
TRBJ2-7 | TRBD2 | - | TRBV20-1 | TGCAGTGCTAGAGATCTCATAGCGGGGGCCTACGAGCAGTACTTC | CSARDLIAGAYEQYF
TRBJ2-7 | TRBD1 | - | TRBV5-1 | TGCGCCAGCAGCTCAGGACAGGGCCCCATCTACGAGCAGTACTTC | CASSSGQGPIYEQYF
TRBJ2-3 | TRBD2 | few | TRBV4-1 | TGCGCCAGCAGCCCACTCTATAGCGGGGGGGCTGAAGATACGCAGTATTTT | CASSPLYSGGAEDTQYF
TRBJ1-4 | TRBD1 | - | TRBV29-1 | TGCAGCGCGGGACAGGGTCGGGAAAAACTGTTTTTT | CSAGQGREKLFF
TRBJ2-1 | - | - | TRBV5-4 | TGTGCCAGCAGCTACGCCTCAGGGAGCGTTGAGCAGTTCTTC | CASSYASGSVEQFF
TRBJ2-7 | TRBD2 | - | TRBV7-2 | TGTGCCAGCAGCTTAGCGCTCGGCGGGAGGGATCACTACGAGCAGTACTTC | CASSLALGGRDHYEQYF
TRBJ2-2 | - | once | TRBV5-1 | TGCGCCAGCAGCTTGTATCCGGACAAAAACACCGGGGAGCTGTTTTTT | CASSLYPDKNTGELFF
TRBJ2-5 | TRBD1 | - | TRBV7-9 | TGTGCCAGCAGCATCACAGGGGCGAGGGAGACCCAGTACTTC | CASSITGARETQYF
TRBJ1-2 | - | few | TRBV29-1 | TGCAGCGTTGAAGATAGGCAGACCCTAACGTATGGCTACACCTTC | CSVEDRQTLTYGYTF
TRBJ2-7 | - | few | TRBV7-6 | TGTGCCAGCAGCTTAGTAGCGGAGGCCTACGAGCAGTACTTC | CASSLVAEAYEQYF
TRBJ1-1 | - | - | TRBV7-9 | TGTGCCAGCAGCTCGGGGGCCAAGTTGAACACTGAAGCTTTATTT | CASSSGAKLNTEALF
TRBJ2-1 | - | few | TRBV12-3/TRBV12-4 | TGTGCCAACCCATATCCTGAGCAGTTCTTC | CANPYPEQFF
TRBJ2-6 | - | few | TRBV20-1 | TGCAGTGCTAGAGGGGCAGGGCTCTCTGGGGCCAACGTCCTGACTTTC | CSARGAGLSGANVLTF
TRBJ2-7 | - | - | TRBV6-6 | TGTGCCAGCAGTTACTCGGTGGAGGCCTACGAGCAGTACTTC | CASSYSVEAYEQYF
TRBJ2-1 | - | - | TRBV12-3/TRBV12-4 | TGTGCCAGCAGTTTGTTCGATTCGGTGGCCAATGAGCAGTTCTTC | CASSLFDSVANEQFF
TRBJ2-7 | TRBD1 | - | TRBV7-9 | TGTGCCAGCAGCGTGGACAGGGTGCCCCCCTACGAGCAGTACTTC | CASSVDRVPPYEQYF
TRBJ2-3 | - | - | TRBV9 | TGTGCCAGCAGCGTAGGGGACGGGAGAGCTCTAGATACGCAGTATTTT | CASSVGDGRALDTQYF
TRBJ1-2 | - | - | TRBV12-3/TRBV12-4 | TGTGCCAGCAGGAACCTTTATGGCTACACCTTC | CASRNLYGYTF